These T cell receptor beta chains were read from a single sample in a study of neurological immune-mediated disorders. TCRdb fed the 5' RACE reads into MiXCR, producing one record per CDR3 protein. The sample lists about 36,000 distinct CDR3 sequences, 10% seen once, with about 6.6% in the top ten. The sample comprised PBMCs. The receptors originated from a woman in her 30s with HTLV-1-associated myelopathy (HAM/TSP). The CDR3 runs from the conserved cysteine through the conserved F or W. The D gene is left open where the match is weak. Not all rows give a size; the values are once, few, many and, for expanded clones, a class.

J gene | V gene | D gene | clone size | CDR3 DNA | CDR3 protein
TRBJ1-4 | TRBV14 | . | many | TGTGCCAGCAGTGTAGGTTATAATGAAAAACTGTTTTTT | CASSVGYNEKLFF
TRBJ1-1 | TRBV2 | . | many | TGTGCCAGCAGCGGACAGACTCTGAACACTGAAGCTTTCTTT | CASSGQTLNTEAFF
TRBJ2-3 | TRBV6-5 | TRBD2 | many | TGTGCCAGCAGGGGTCTAGCGGGGGGAGAGGATACGCAGTATTTT | CASRGLAGGEDTQYF
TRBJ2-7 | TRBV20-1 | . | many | TGCAGTGCTAGAGAATACAGGGTCGATCAGGTTTGGTACGAGCAGTACTTC | CSAREYRVDQVWYEQYF
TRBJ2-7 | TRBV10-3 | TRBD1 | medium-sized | TGTGCCATCAGTGAGCAAATAACCGGGACAGGGAGGAGCGAGCAGTACTTC | CAISEQITGTGRSEQYF
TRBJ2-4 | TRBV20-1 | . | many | TGCAGTGCTACGGCGGTGGGGAGTCTAGCCAAAAACATTCAGTACTTC | CSATAVGSLAKNIQYF
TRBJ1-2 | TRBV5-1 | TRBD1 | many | TGCGCCAGCAGCTGGGGGACAGGTTTGAATGGCTACACCTTC | CASSWGTGLNGYTF
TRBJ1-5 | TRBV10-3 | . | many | TGTGCCATCAGTGAGAGGGGGAGCAATCAGCCCCAGCATTTT | CAISERGSNQPQHF
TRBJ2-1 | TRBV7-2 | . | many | TGTGCCAGCAGCCTAGTGAATGAGCAGTTCTTC | CASSLVNEQFF
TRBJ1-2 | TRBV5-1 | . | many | TGCGCCAGCAGAGATGGTCCCTCCTTATACTATGGCTACACCTTC | CASRDGPSLYYGYTF
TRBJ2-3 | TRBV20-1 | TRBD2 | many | TGCAGTGCTAACAACCCGCGGGGGGGCCGCACAGATACGCAGTATTTT | CSANNPRGGRTDTQYF
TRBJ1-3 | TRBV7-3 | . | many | TGTGCCAGCAGCTCAGGGATGTCTGGAAACACCATATATTTT | CASSSGMSGNTIYF
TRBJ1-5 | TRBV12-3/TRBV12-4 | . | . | TGTGCCAGCAGTTTGTTACGGGCAGGACGCAATCAGCCCCATCATTTT | CASSLLRAGRNQPHHF
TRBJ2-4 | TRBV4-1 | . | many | TGCGCCAGCAGCCGCCTACAGCTAGCCAAAAACATTCAGTACTTC | CASSRLQLAKNIQYF
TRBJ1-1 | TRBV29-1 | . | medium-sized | TGCAGCGTTGCAAGGGGGGAAGGCACTGAAGCTTTCTTT | CSVARGEGTEAFF
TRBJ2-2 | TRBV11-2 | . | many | TGTGCCAGCTGGTCAAACACCGGGGAGCTGTTTTTT | CASWSNTGELFF
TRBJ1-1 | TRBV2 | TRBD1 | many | TGTGCCAGCAGTGTGGGGACAGGGTCCACTGAAGCTTTCTTT | CASSVGTGSTEAFF
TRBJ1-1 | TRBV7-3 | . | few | . | CASSFYICSARTGNTEAFF
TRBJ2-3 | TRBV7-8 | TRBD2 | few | TGTGCCAGCATCTTGGGGCGGGGGGGCCGTACAGATACGCAGTATTTT | CASILGRGGRTDTQYF
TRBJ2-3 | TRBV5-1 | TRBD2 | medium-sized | TGCGCCAGCAGCTTTAGTAGCGGGGGGTCCACAGATACGCAGTATTTT | CASSFSSGGSTDTQYF
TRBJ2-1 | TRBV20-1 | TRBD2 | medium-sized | TGCAGTGCTAGAGATAGCTCTCCCGGACTAGCGGGCAACAATGAGCAGTTCTTC | CSARDSSPGLAGNNEQFF
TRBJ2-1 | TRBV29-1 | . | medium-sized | TGCAGCGTTGCACACGTTACCTACAATGAGCAGTTCTTC | CSVAHVTYNEQFF
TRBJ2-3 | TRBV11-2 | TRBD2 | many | TGTGCCAGCAGCCCCGGGAGGGGTCAGGGGAGGTATTTT | CASSPGRGQGRYF
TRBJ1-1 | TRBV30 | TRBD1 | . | TGTGCCTGCCAAGAGAGGGGGCGATCTGAAGCTTTCTTT | CACQERGRSEAFF
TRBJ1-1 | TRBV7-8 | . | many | TGTGCCAGCAAGCGGGTAGGAACTGAAGCTTTCTTT | CASKRVGTEAFF
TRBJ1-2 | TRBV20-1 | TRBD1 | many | TGCAGTGCTAGAGAGGGACAGAAACTTGGCTACACCTTC | CSAREGQKLGYTF
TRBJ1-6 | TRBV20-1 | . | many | TGCAGTGCTAGAGATGGAACCTTTGTCAATTCACCCCTCCACTTT | CSARDGTFVNSPLHF
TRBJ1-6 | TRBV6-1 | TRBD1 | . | TGTGCCAGCAGCCCAGGGGGTCTCCCTGTTTCACCCCTCCACTTT | CASSPGGLPVSPLHF
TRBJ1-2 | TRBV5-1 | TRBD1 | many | TGCGCCAGCAGGCCGACAGGGGATGGAAACGGGGGCTACACCTTC | CASRPTGDGNGGYTF
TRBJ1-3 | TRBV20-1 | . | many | TGCAGTGCTAGAGATTTGGGGTGGGGGGGGTATAGTGGAAACACCATATATTTT | CSARDLGWGGYSGNTIYF
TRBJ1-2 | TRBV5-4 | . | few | TGTGCCAGCAGCTTGGCTCTAGCCAATCGAGACAAACTCTATGGCTACACCTTC | CASSLALANRDKLYGYTF
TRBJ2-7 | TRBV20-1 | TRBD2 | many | TGCAGTGCTGCCGGGACTAATCACTACGAGCAGTACTTC | CSAAGTNHYEQYF
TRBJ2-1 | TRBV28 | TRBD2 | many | TGTGCCAGCAGTTTTTCCGGGACTAGCGGGGCAGGGGGTGAGCAGTTCTTC | CASSFSGTSGAGGEQFF
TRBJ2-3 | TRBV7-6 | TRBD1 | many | TGTGCCAGCAGCGGCTCGGGCAGGGGGAATACGCAGTATTTT | CASSGSGRGNTQYF
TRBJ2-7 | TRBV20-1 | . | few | TGCAGTGCTAACCACCTTGTTGGCAGGAGGCACGAGCAGTACTTC | CSANHLVGRRHEQYF
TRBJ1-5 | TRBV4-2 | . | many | TGTGCCAGCAGCCAAGATGCCGGGTCTGGGCAGCCCCAGCATTTT | CASSQDAGSGQPQHF